The source of this TCR beta chain is a study of cytomegalovirus exposure and HLA in healthy donors. For the study at large: Genotyping showed roughly 76% of some 400 donors falling in the Caucasian-associated ancestry cluster. Findings and limits, study-wide: In an earlier analysis, most TCR beta V segments were productive about 87% or about 30% of the time.

PCR was performed using 60 Vbeta and 13 Jbeta primers. Original analysis: Later reanalysis found around 84 million unique TCR beta chains, around 9.9 million of them shared. Generated by immunoSEQ multiplex PCR, the TCRdb table keeps only in-frame clones and is missing some. The V and J calls and clone size were taken over from that table, and D and trimming were inferred from the DNA. This table holds about 60,000 clones, about 80% found once. The trim removed 3 bases at V and 0 bases at J, leaving 2 bases unmatched. The CDR3 spans 15 residues. The germline CDR1 and CDR2 sequences are LNHNV and YYDKDF (reference sequence). Of note for this clone: Its antigen is as yet unknown.

This TCR derives from a woman aged 40 to 50 in good health and CMV-seropositive. This chain uses TRBV15 with TRBJ2-1; TRBD2 agrees at 7 bases. Sequencing used PBMCs. The DNA for the CDR3 is TGTGCCACCAGCAGTTCGGGAGGCTCCTACAATGAGCAGTTCTTC. This sequence encodes CATSSSGGSYNEQFF.